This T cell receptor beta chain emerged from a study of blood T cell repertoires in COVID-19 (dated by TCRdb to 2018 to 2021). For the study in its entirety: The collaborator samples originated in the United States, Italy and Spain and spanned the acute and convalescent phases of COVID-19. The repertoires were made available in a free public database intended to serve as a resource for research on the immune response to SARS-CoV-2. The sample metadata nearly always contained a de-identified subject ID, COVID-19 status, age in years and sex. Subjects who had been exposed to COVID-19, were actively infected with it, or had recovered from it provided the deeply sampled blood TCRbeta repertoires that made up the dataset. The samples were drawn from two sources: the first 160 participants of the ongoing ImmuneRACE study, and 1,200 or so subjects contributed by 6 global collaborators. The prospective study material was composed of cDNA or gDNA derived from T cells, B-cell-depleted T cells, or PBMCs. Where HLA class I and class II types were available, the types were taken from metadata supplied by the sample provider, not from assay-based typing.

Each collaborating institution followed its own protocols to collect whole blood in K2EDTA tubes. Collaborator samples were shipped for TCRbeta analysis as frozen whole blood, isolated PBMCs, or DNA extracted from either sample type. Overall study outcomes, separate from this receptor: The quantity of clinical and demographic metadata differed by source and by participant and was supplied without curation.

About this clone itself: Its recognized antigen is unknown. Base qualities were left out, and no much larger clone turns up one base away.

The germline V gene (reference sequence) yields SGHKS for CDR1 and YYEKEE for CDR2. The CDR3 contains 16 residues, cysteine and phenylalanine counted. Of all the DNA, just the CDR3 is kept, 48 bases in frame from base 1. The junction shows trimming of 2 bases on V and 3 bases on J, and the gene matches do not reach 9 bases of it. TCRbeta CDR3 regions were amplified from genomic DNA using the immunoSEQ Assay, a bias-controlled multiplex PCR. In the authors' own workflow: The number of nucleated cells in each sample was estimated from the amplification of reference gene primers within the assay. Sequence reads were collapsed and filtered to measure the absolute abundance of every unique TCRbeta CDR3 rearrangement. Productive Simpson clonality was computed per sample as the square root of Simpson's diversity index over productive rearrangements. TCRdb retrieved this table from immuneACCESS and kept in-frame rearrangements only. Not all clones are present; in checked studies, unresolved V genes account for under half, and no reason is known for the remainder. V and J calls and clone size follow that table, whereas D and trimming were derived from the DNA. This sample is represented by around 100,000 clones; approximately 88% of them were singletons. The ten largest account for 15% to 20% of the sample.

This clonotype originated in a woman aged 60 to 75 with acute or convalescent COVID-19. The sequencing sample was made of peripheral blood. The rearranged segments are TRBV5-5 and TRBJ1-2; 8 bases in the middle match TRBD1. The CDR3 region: CASSFSSGGRDYGYTF. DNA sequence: TGTGCCAGCAGCTTCAGTTCAGGGGGCCGGGACTATGGCTACACCTTC.